This TCR beta chain comes out of a study of T cell changes during pregnancy in multiple sclerosis. With V trimmed by 2 bases and J by 9 bases, 7 bases remained unmatched. Germline V gives CDR1 SEHNR, CDR2 FQNEAQ (reference sequence). The CDR3 has 14 residues. The protocol was immunoSEQ multiplex PCR, while the TCRdb copy is restricted to in-frame clones and leaves out a portion. The sample consists of over 50,000 clones, nearly 90% of them appearing once. Sequenced material: peripheral blood, taken in the first trimester of pregnancy. The TCR comes from a female donor with multiple sclerosis, enrolled in a pregnancy study. The chain recombines TRBV7-9 with TRBJ2-1, with TRBD2 identical over 7 bases. The CDR3 DNA sequence: TGTGCCAGCAGCTTAAGCGGGACCTACTCTGAGCAGTTCTTC. Protein sequence: CASSLSGTYSEQFF.